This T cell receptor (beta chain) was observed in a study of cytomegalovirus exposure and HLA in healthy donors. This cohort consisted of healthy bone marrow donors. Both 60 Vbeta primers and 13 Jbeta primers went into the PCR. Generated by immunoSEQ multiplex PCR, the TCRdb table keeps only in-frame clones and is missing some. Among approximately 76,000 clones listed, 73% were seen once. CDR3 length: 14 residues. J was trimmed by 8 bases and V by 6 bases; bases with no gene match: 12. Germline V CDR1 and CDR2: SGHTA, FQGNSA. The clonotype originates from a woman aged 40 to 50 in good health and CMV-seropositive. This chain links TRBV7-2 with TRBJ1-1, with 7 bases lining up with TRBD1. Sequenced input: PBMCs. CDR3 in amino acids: CASSWGQSFGEAFF. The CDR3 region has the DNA TGTGCCAGCAGTTGGGGACAGTCCTTCGGAGAAGCTTTCTTT.